The next 11 T cell receptor beta chains were all read from a single sample in a study of blood T cell repertoires in COVID-19. Sequenced by immunoSEQ multiplex PCR; TCRdb stores in-frame clones only, minus some. The sample has 200,000 to 250,000 clones; around 88% are singletons. Sequencing input: peripheral blood. The receptors here all came from a man older than 75 with acute or convalescent COVID-19.

The rearrangement joins TRBV18 to TRBJ1-1; 7 nucleotides agree with TRBD1. The trim removed 3 bases at V and 0 bases at J, leaving 7 bases unmatched. The CDR3 covers 16 residues. CDR1 and CDR2 (germline): KGHSH, LQKENI. The DNA of the CDR3 is TGTGCCAGCTCACCCCTGGGACAGTCAATGAACACTGAAGCTTTCTTT. Amino acids: CASSPLGQSMNTEAFF.

The chain joins TRBV19 to TRBJ1-2; tentative D call: TRBD1 (5 bases). The CDR3 spans 14 residues. Trimming removed 4 bases from V and 2 bases from J, with 11 bases in between. The germline gives CDR1 LNHDA, CDR2 SQIVND (reference sequence). The CDR3: CASSRRGLNYGYTF. The CDR3 nucleotides are TGTGCCAGTAGTAGGAGGGGATTGAACTATGGCTACACCTTC.

This rearrangement joins TRBV24-1 to TRBJ2-5; D is perhaps TRBD1 (6 bases). The CDR3 extends over 16 amino acids. V lost 1 base and J 5 bases, leaving 16 bases between the germline ends. In germline, CDR1 is KGHDR, CDR2 SFDVKD. This chain's CDR3 is CATSDFDGVRGETQYF. The CDR3 region has the DNA TGTGCCACCAGTGATTTTGACGGGGTGAGGGGGGAGACCCAGTACTTC.

The V call is TRBV2, the J call TRBJ2-5; 8 bases match TRBD1. This CDR3 contains 15 residues. Germline-derived CDR1 and CDR2 are SNHLY and FYNNEI. The V segment lost 5 bases and the J segment 1 base; nucleotides outside the gene matches: 6. CDR3 residues: CASSKRQGTQETQYF. Written as DNA, the CDR3 is TGTGCCAGCAGTAAAAGACAGGGGACCCAAGAGACCCAGTACTTC.

The chain's CDR3 is CASSYGSGGLETQYF. Written as DNA, the CDR3 is TGTGCCAGCAGCTACGGCTCCGGGGGTTTGGAGACCCAGTACTTC. The J gene is TRBJ2-5, the V gene TRBV5-6, with D possibly being TRBD2 (6 bases). The length of the CDR3 is 15 residues. The germline gives CDR1 SGHDT, CDR2 YYEEEE. V dropped 3 bases and J dropped 5 bases, with 17 bases sitting between them.

The chain couples TRBV29-1 to TRBJ2-3, with D tentatively TRBD1 (7 bases). Trimming took 6 bases from V and 6 from J, leaving 19 bases between them. The germline CDR1 and CDR2 sequences are SQVTM and ANQGSEA. There are 14 residues in the CDR3. CDR3 sequence: CSVGTASRGDTQYF. The CDR3, as DNA: TGCAGCGTGGGGACAGCCTCCCGGGGGGATACGCAGTATTTT.

The V call is TRBV5-6, the J call TRBJ1-5, with 8 positions matching TRBD1. Germline V gene data show CDR1 as SGHDT and CDR2 as YYEEEE. J was trimmed by 8 bases and V by 4 bases; bases with no gene match: 11. The CDR3 consists of 15 residues. CDR3: CASSKMGQDLKPQHF. CDR3 DNA: TGTGCCAGCAGCAAAATGGGACAGGACCTTAAGCCCCAGCATTTT.

V is TRBV5-1 and J is TRBJ1-4; weak D call: TRBD1 (6 bases). The CDR3 contains 15 residues. V lost 0 bases to trimming and J lost 8 bases, with 14 bases between them. The germline V gene has CDR1 SGHRS and CDR2 YFSETQ. CDR3 in DNA: TGCGCCAGCAGCTTGGCCGGGGGGGCCAGCGAAAAACTGTTTTTT. As protein: CASSLAGGASEKLFF.

The sample holds one count of this clone. The genes are TRBV5-1 and TRBJ2-7, with unresolved D. Between the trimmed V and J ends, which lost 0 bases and 6 bases, there was a span of 10 bases. CDR1 is SGHRS and CDR2 is YFSETQ in the germline V gene. The CDR3 runs to 13 residues. This chain's CDR3 is CASSLDTASEQYF. For the CDR3, the DNA is TGCGCCAGCAGCTTGGATACAGCATCCGAGCAGTACTTC.

The chain employs TRBV19 and TRBJ1-6, with TRBD1 matching 8 bases. This CDR3 region has 14 residues. Germline V lookup: CDR1 LNHDA, CDR2 SQIVND (reference sequence). Trimming took 5 bases from V and 9 from J; bases not matched to a gene: 6. The CDR3 is CASSDRGAGSPLHF. CDR3 in DNA: TGTGCCAGTAGTGACAGGGGCGCCGGTTCACCCCTCCACTTT.

A word on this clone: Other nucleotide sequences from this sample produce the same CDR3. The rearrangement links TRBV5-1 to TRBJ2-7; 9 nucleotides line up with TRBD2. Per germline, CDR1 SGHRS and CDR2 YFSETQ. J gave up 1 base and V 0 bases, and 2 bases lay outside the gene matches. The CDR3 loop spans 15 amino acids. The CDR3 DNA is TGCGCCAGCAGCTTGGGTACTAGCGGGTCCTACGAGCAGTACTTC. It specifies CASSLGTSGSYEQYF.